There are a few counts of the clone carrying this T cell receptor beta chain. These data originate in a study of blood T cell repertoires in COVID-19. As for the study in general: Material from acute and convalescent COVID-19 was sourced from the United States, Italy and Spain. Nucleic acid was either cDNA or gDNA, and it came from T cells, B-cell-depleted T cells, or PBMCs.

The V segment lost 4 bases and the J segment 3 bases; nucleotides outside the gene matches: 5. The length of the CDR3 is 15 residues. Germline loops: CDR1 LNHDA, CDR2 SQIVND (reference sequence). Original processing methods: Cell counts per sample came from amplifying reference gene primers. Clones were sequenced by immunoSEQ multiplex PCR, and TCRdb holds only the in-frame ones, with some missing. From that table come the V and J calls and clone size; the DNA was used to work out D and trimming. This table has about 200,000 clones, about 88% appearing once. The TCR sequence derives from a woman aged 80 or older with acute or convalescent COVID-19. Sequences were obtained from peripheral blood. The chain couples TRBV19 to TRBJ2-3, with TRBD1 matching 9 bases. CDR3 residues: CASSTTGGVTDTQYF. The CDR3 nucleotides are TGTGCCAGTAGTACAACAGGGGGCGTGACAGATACGCAGTATTTT.